Shown below are 4 T cell receptor beta chains from a single sample sequenced in a study of T cell repertoires in cytomegalovirus infection (dated by TCRdb to between 2018 and 2021). These reads were obtained on an Illumina HiSeq 1500. TCRdb handled the public reads itself, with Q25 trimming in fastp and clone calling in MiXCR, and kept productive beta chains. Every entry covers one CDR3 protein and lists the most common genes and DNA from its rows. This sample holds roughly 310,000 distinct CDR3 sequences; 17% were observed only once. The biggest ten clones account for about 11% of the sample. The sample was PBMCs. These receptors were obtained from a human donor in good health (CMV status not recorded). Some clones in this sample may be carry-over from other donors' samples.

The chain couples TRBV20-1 to TRBJ2-7, with TRBD2 matching 8 bases. Germline V gene data show CDR1 as DFQATT and CDR2 as SNEGSKA (reference sequence). V gave up 5 bases and J gave up 1 base; unmatched junction bases: 7. CDR3 length: 14 amino acids. This CDR3 is CSALIGTRSYEQYF. The CDR3 coding sequence is TGCAGTGCTCTAATAGGGACTAGATCCTACGAGCAGTACTTC.

The rearrangement uses TRBV7-2 and TRBJ2-1; 11 bases are a match to TRBD2. The trim removed 2 bases at V and 7 bases at J, leaving 16 bases unmatched. The CDR3 runs 19 residues. Germline assignment: CDR1 SGHTA and CDR2 FQGNSA. CDR3 nucleotide sequence: TGTGCCAGCAGCTTATATTCGGGTGTCGTAGCGGGGGGGGCAAATGAGCAGTTCTTC. The encoded protein is CASSLYSGVVAGGANEQFF.

The V gene is TRBV19, the J gene TRBJ1-1; the match to TRBD1 covers 8 bases. J lost 1 base, V lost 7 bases, and 5 bases had no gene match. There are 14 residues in the CDR3. The germline V gene has CDR1 LNHDA and CDR2 SQIVND (reference sequence). In DNA, the CDR3 is TGTGCCAGTAACGGACAGGGCAGGAACACTGAAGCTTTCTTT. Encoded protein: CASNGQGRNTEAFF.

This clonotype was detected a few times. The chain couples TRBV12-3 or TRBV12-4 to TRBJ2-7, with 7 positions matching TRBD1. The J segment lost 6 bases and the V segment lost 6 bases, leaving 2 bases of the junction unmatched. CDR3 length: 11 amino acids. In nucleotides, the CDR3 is TGTGCCAGCAGGGGGACAGCCGAGCAGTACTTC. It specifies CASRGTAEQYF.